The next 20 T cell receptor beta chains were all read from a single sample in a study of regulatory T cells in long-lasting Graves disease. Documented time point: newly diagnosed GD, antithyroid drugs for less than 3 months. From RNA extracted from PBMCs, the TCR library was made. In building TCR beta libraries, iRepertoire HTBI primers were used together with Arm-PCR of CDR3 regions. TCRdb analysed the multiplex PCR reads with MiXCR anew, one entry per CDR3 protein. The table lists 450,000 to 700,000 distinct CDR3 sequences, about 13% of them singletons. Separately, the same data were catalogued under a study of T cells in Graves' hyperthyroidism and ophthalmopathy.

This sample comprised peripheral blood mononuclear cells (PBMCs), obtained at new diagnosis, from a patient treated with antithyroid drugs. The receptors shown here come from a man aged 30 to 39 with Graves disease.

V is TRBV20-1 and J is TRBJ2-5, with D unclear. The CDR3 consists of 13 residues. V was trimmed by 0 bases and J by 2 bases, leaving 7 bases between them. Germline V gives CDR1 DFQATT, CDR2 SNEGSKA (reference sequence). CDR3 nucleotide sequence: TGCAGTGCTAGAGACTTCGGACAAGAGACCCAGTACTTC. Amino acids: CSARDFGQETQYF.

This clonotype was counted ten times or more. The gene calls are TRBV7-2 and TRBJ1-2; D gene unclear. Trimming left V 1 base short and J 4 bases short, with 7 bases between. Germline CDR1 is SGHTA and CDR2 is FQGNSA. The CDR3 runs 13 residues. The DNA for the CDR3 is TGTGCCAGCAGCTTAGTCCAAACCTATGGCTACACCTTC. It is translated as CASSLVQTYGYTF.

This clonotype was seen only a few times. This chain links TRBV29-1 with TRBJ1-2; TRBD1 matches at 9 bases. This CDR3 is 15 amino acids long. From germline, CDR1 is SQVTM and CDR2 ANQGSEA. V was clipped by 3 bases and J by 4 bases; unmatched bases: 9. The CDR3 DNA reads TGCAGCGTTGAGTACGACAGGGGGTTTGTCTATGGCTACACCTTC. Translating it yields CSVEYDRGFVYGYTF. The entire variable domain, with the rest obtained from reference TRBV29-1 and TRBJ1-2, is as follows: SAVISQKPSRDICQRGTSLTIQCQVDSQVTMMFWYRQQPGQSLTLIATANQGSEATYESGFVIDKFPISRPNLTFSTLTVSNMSPEDSSIYLCSVEYDRGFVYGYTFGSGTRLTVV.

The chain employs TRBV29-1 and TRBJ1-2; D gene ambiguous. The V gene lost 6 bases and the J gene lost 7 bases, with 12 bases spanning the gap. Germline CDR1 and CDR2: SQVTM and ANQGSEA. This CDR3 is 11 amino acids long. CDR3 protein: CSVQDGGGYTF. CDR3 DNA sequence: TGCAGCGTCCAGGACGGCGGTGGCTACACCTTC.

This clonotype was seen repeatedly, ten times or more. This chain's CDR3 is CASSPQYRDTQYF. As DNA, the CDR3 is TGTGCCAGCAGCCCGCAGTATAGGGATACGCAGTATTTT. The chain couples TRBV7-8 to TRBJ2-3; no clear D. The CDR3 is 13 residues long. The V gene's germline CDR1 is SGHVS and CDR2 FQNEAQ. Trimming left V 5 bases short and J 6 bases short, with 12 bases between.

On this clonotype: A much larger clonotype is one base distant, so this may be a read error. The J gene is TRBJ1-1, the V gene TRBV7-2, with 8 positions matching TRBD1. The CDR3 covers 16 residues. Germline V gene sequence: CDR1 SGHTA, CDR2 FQGNSA. The CDR3 sequence: CACSVLRTGRDTEAFF. CDR3 sequence (DNA): TGTGCCTGCAGCGTGCTCCGGACAGGGAGGGACACTGAAGCTTTCTTT. The whole variable domain, remainder taken from reference TRBV7-2 and TRBJ1-1, is GAGVSQSPSNKVTEKGKDVELRCDPISGHTALYWYRQSLGQGLEFLIYFQGNSAPDKSGLPSDRFSAERTGGSVSTLTIQRTQQEDSAVYLCACSVLRTGRDTEAFFGQGTRLTVV.

This clonotype occurred many times. The chain uses TRBV11-3 and TRBJ2-3; no definite D call. The germline V and J ends were trimmed by 1 base and 2 bases, with 10 bases remaining between them. This CDR3 spans 15 amino acids. Germline V gives CDR1 SGHNT, CDR2 YENEEA. The CDR3, as DNA: TGTGCCAGCAGCTTAGGACGGGTCCTCACAGATACGCAGTATTTT. This translates into CASSLGRVLTDTQYF.

This clonotype has just a few counts. V usage is TRBV19 and J usage is TRBJ2-1; D unclear. The CDR3 is 14 residues long. The germline V gene encodes CDR1 LNHDA and CDR2 SQIVND (reference sequence). Trimming left V 5 bases short and J 8 bases short, with 16 bases between. CDR3 nucleotide sequence: TGTGCCAGTAGTTTGTTTTGGTCGGGCTATGAGCAGTTCTTC. This encodes CASSLFWSGYEQFF.

The table lists this clonotype with a few counts. The V call is TRBV30, the J call TRBJ2-1, with D possibly called TRBD1 or TRBD2 (5 bases each). Trimming cost V 1 base and J 7 bases, with 26 bases left between them. The CDR3 is 18 amino acids. CDR1 is GTSNPN and CDR2 is SVGIG in the germline V gene (reference sequence). The CDR3 DNA follows: TGTGCCTGGAGTGGTTTCCGCGGAGGCATTGGGGGAAGGAATGAGCAGTTCTTC. This encodes CAWSGFRGGIGGRNEQFF. Variable domain in full (rest from reference TRBV30 and TRBJ2-1): SQTIHQWPATLVQPVGSPLSLECTVEGTSNPNLYWYRQAAGRGLQLLFYSVGIGQISSEVPQNLSASRPQDRQFILSSKKLLLSDSGFYLCAWSGFRGGIGGRNEQFFGPGTRLTVL.

The chain employs TRBV10-3 and TRBJ1-5, with D perhaps TRBD1 (6 bases). The CDR3 covers 15 residues. The V end lost 6 bases, the J end lost 3 bases, and 15 bases lay between the germline ends. In germline, CDR1 is ENHRY, CDR2 SYGVKD. The CDR3 sequence: CAISLHWGANQPQHF. The CDR3 nucleotides are TGTGCCATCAGCCTTCATTGGGGGGCCAATCAGCCCCAGCATTTT.

This clonotype was seen repeatedly, ten times or more. This chain connects TRBV29-1 to TRBJ1-1; D remains ambiguous. The CDR3 totals 10 residues. Germline lookup yields CDR1 SQVTM and CDR2 ANQGSEA. V lost 5 bases, J lost 8 bases, and 9 bases lay in between. The CDR3 loop is CSVHRLEAFF. The CDR3 nucleotides are TGCAGCGTTCACCGCTTGGAAGCTTTCTTT. Full variable domain (missing parts from reference TRBV29-1 and TRBJ1-1): SAVISQKPSRDICQRGTSLTIQCQVDSQVTMMFWYRQQPGQSLTLIATANQGSEATYESGFVIDKFPISRPNLTFSTLTVSNMSPEDSSIYLCSVHRLEAFFGQGTRLTVV.

This clonotype was observed many times. This rearrangement joins TRBV20-1 to TRBJ2-5, with TRBD2 matching 14 bases. The germline gives CDR1 DFQATT, CDR2 SNEGSKA (reference sequence). This CDR3 has 15 residues. Trimming removed 5 bases from V and 4 bases from J; junction bases left unmatched: 6. CDR3 bases: TGCAGTGCTGGGGGGACTAGCGGGAGATCAGAGACCCAGTACTTC. Its translation: CSAGGTSGRSETQYF.

This clonotype has just a few counts. CDR3 residues: CASSPSTGFDEQYF. The CDR3, as DNA: TGTGCCAGCTCACCATCGACAGGGTTCGACGAGCAGTACTTC. The chain joins TRBV18 to TRBJ2-7; 7 bases map to TRBD1. CDR1 is KGHSH, CDR2 LQKENI, per germline. V gave up 2 bases and J gave up 5 bases; unmatched junction bases: 6. The CDR3 extends over 14 amino acids. The variable domain in full, completed from reference TRBV18 and TRBJ2-7, reads NAGVMQNPRHLVRRRGQEARLRCSPMKGHSHVYWYRQLPEEGLKFMVYLQKENIIDESGMPKERFSAEFPKEGPSILRIQQVVRGDSAAYFCASSPSTGFDEQYFGPGTRLTVT.

This rearrangement joins TRBV5-1 to TRBJ1-2; D is unclear. Germline CDR1 reads SGHRS; CDR2 reads YFSETQ. The CDR3 has 15 residues. The V gene lost 6 bases and the J gene lost 8 bases, with 23 bases spanning the gap. The CDR3 sequence: CASKELTGIKGGYTF. The CDR3 DNA sequence: TGCGCCAGCAAAGAATTAACCGGGATTAAAGGAGGCTACACCTTC.

This clonotype was picked up many times. The chain recombines TRBV27 with TRBJ2-5; 15 nucleotides match TRBD2. Unmatched junction bases numbered 7, after V lost 5 bases and J lost 6 bases. This CDR3 comprises 16 residues. Germline lookup yields CDR1 MNHEY and CDR2 SMNVEV (reference sequence). CDR3 residues: CASSPRTSGRAQTQYF. For the CDR3, the DNA is TGTGCCAGCAGTCCCCGGACTAGCGGGAGGGCCCAGACCCAGTACTTC.

The chain combines TRBV6-1 with TRBJ1-1; a possible D gene is TRBD1 (5 bases). V lost 8 bases and J 0 bases, leaving 16 bases between the germline ends. Germline CDR1 MNHNS, CDR2 SASEGT. The CDR3 spans 15 residues. The CDR3 coding sequence is TGTGCCAGCCGGGGAGGGGCAGGGATGAACACTGAAGCTTTCTTT. Its translation: CASRGGAGMNTEAFF.

The chain couples TRBV12-5 to TRBJ1-5; 7 bases are shared with TRBD1. Germline CDR1 reads LGHNT; CDR2 reads FRNRAP. V trimming: 7 bases; J trimming: 2 bases; junction bases outside the gene matches: 8. This CDR3 comprises 15 residues. In DNA, the CDR3 is TGTGCTAGTGAGGAGAGACAGGGAGGCAATCAGCCCCAGCATTTT. Translated: CASEERQGGNQPQHF.

This clonotype was detected many times. The chain links TRBV7-9 to TRBJ2-3; no clear D. The CDR3 runs 16 residues. V lost 8 bases and J 2 bases, leaving 20 bases between the germline ends. The V gene's germline CDR1 is SEHNR and CDR2 FQNEAQ (reference sequence). CDR3 bases: TGTGCCAGCCGTGGTGTTACCGAACTACACACAGATACGCAGTATTTT. As protein: CASRGVTELHTDTQYF.

The chain joins TRBV5-6 to TRBJ2-4, with TRBD2 matching 12 bases. This CDR3 is built from 17 residues. V lost 4 bases to trimming and J lost 14 bases; unmatched junction nucleotides: 19. Germline CDR1 reads SGHDT; CDR2 reads YYEEEE. CDR3 DNA: TGTGCCAGCAGCCTGAAGACTAGCGGGAGTTTACAGACCATAAAGTACTTC. This encodes CASSLKTSGSLQTIKYF.

This clonotype was counted many times. The chain is built from TRBV12-3 or TRBV12-4 and TRBJ2-7; D gene uncertain. The CDR3 covers 12 residues. V was clipped by 6 bases and J by 3 bases, with 9 bases between them. The CDR3 coding sequence is TGTGCCAGCAGCCCCAACGGCTACGAGCAGTACTTC. Translated: CASSPNGYEQYF.